The 9 T cell receptor beta chains reported below all come from one sample, sequenced in a study of cytomegalovirus exposure and HLA in healthy donors. The PCR employed 60 Vbeta primers together with 13 Jbeta primers. Only in-frame clones appear in the TCRdb table, and some are missing; sequencing was by immunoSEQ multiplex PCR. The sample yields about 83,000 clones, 70% to 75% seen once. Sequenced input: PBMCs. Every receptor here comes from a man in his sixties in good health and CMV-seronegative.

The CDR3, as DNA: TGTGCCAGCTCAAATTCCCAGGGGCGTGACACTGAAGCTTTCTTT. Translating gives CASSNSQGRDTEAFF. The J gene is TRBJ1-1, the V gene TRBV18, with a possible D match to TRBD1 (6 bases). Germline V gene lookup returns CDR1 KGHSH and CDR2 LQKENI. CDR3 length equals 15 residues. V dropped 5 bases and J dropped 3 bases, with 16 bases sitting between them.

This chain's CDR3 is CASRASGGYYGYTF. The CDR3 DNA reads TGTGCCAGCAGGGCCTCGGGAGGCTACTATGGCTACACCTTC. The genes are TRBV25-1 and TRBJ1-2; D gene ambiguous. There are 14 residues in the CDR3. Trimming pared 6 bases from V and 3 bases from J, leaving 14 bases between. The germline V gene encodes CDR1 MGHDK and CDR2 SYGVNS.

V and J are TRBV6-1 and TRBJ1-6; tentative D call: TRBD1 (6 bases). The CDR3 is 15 residues long. Trimming stripped 8 bases from V and 7 bases from J, with 18 bases between. Germline lookup yields CDR1 MNHNS and CDR2 SASEGT. The CDR3, as DNA: TGTGCCAGCGGACGAGAGGGGGGGGCGAATTCACCCCTCCACTTT. This encodes CASGREGGANSPLHF.

This clone has only a few counts. The rearrangement links TRBV5-6 to TRBJ1-6; TRBD1 aligns across 7 bases. This CDR3 comprises 15 residues. Germline V gene data show CDR1 as SGHDT and CDR2 as YYEEEE. The junction had 5 bases not matched to a gene; V was cut back by 0 bases and J by 8 bases. CDR3 protein: CASSLARDSDSPLHF. The CDR3 nucleotides are TGTGCCAGCAGCTTGGCCCGGGACAGCGATTCACCCCTCCACTTT.

The chain employs TRBV2 and TRBJ2-3, with 11 nucleotides matching TRBD1. The CDR3 length is 15 residues. Germline loops: CDR1 SNHLY, CDR2 FYNNEI. The junction had 9 bases not matched to a gene; V was cut back by 7 bases and J by 6 bases. CDR3: CASIPGQGVTDTQYF. The CDR3 coding sequence is TGTGCCAGCATTCCGGGACAGGGGGTCACGGATACGCAGTATTTT.

The CDR3 region is CASSPGFTGELFF. CDR3 sequence (DNA): TGTGCCAGCAGTCCCGGGTTCACCGGGGAGCTGTTTTTT. The chain has TRBV27 and TRBJ2-2; no reliable D call. The CDR3 contains 13 residues. V was shortened by 5 bases and J by 4 bases, with 8 bases between the two germline ends. Per the germline V gene, CDR1 is MNHEY and CDR2 is SMNVEV (reference sequence).

The chain recombines TRBV6-5 with TRBJ2-7; D is unresolved. V dropped 0 bases and J dropped 3 bases, with 6 bases sitting between them. The CDR3 length is 13 residues. Germline CDR1 MNHEY, CDR2 SVGAGI. DNA for the CDR3: TGTGCCAGCAGTTACTCCCACGGCTACGAGCAGTACTTC. Translated, it gives CASSYSHGYEQYF.

V gene TRBV2 combines with J gene TRBJ2-3; a weak D match, TRBD1 (5 bases). This CDR3 contains 15 residues. Trimming took off 3 bases at V and 0 bases at J, with 10 bases between the two ends. Germline V gene sequence: CDR1 SNHLY, CDR2 FYNNEI. CDR3 DNA sequence: TGTGCCAGCAGTGATAGGACACTTAGCACAGATACGCAGTATTTT. It specifies CASSDRTLSTDTQYF.

The gene calls are TRBV6-6 and TRBJ2-3; 8 bases map to TRBD1. The V and J ends lost 7 bases and 6 bases, in that order; junction bases with no gene match: 9. Germline CDR1 MNHNY, CDR2 SVGAGI (reference sequence). The CDR3 runs 14 residues. The CDR3 loop is CASILSDRGDTQYF. The CDR3 coding sequence is TGTGCCAGCATTCTCAGCGACAGGGGCGATACGCAGTATTTT.